This T cell receptor beta chain stems from a study of T-cell memory formation after mild COVID-19. Study details: Each donor largely had its own TCR clusters. Regarding the study as a whole: Pre-infection memory harbored some responding clones, suggesting cross-reactive memory joined.

Each CDR3 protein gets one entry after TCRdb re-called the 5' RACE reads with MiXCR. The data hold fewer than 400,000 distinct CDR3 sequences, with approximately 12% observed a single time. Per the germline V gene, CDR1 is KGHSH and CDR2 is LQKENI. V was trimmed by 3 bases and J by 3 bases, leaving 12 bases between them. CDR3 size: 15 residues. Remarks on this clonotype: Its antigen is not identified.

The chain couples TRBV18 to TRBJ1-5; D remains ambiguous. Sample: PBMCs or a T cell subset sorted from them (not recorded which). The clonotype comes from a man aged 18 to 30 who had mild COVID-19 (a few samples of this study predate the infection). Cell type and time point are not known. CDR3 in amino acids: CASSPSIQINQPQHF. CDR3 nucleotide sequence: TGTGCCAGCTCACCTTCGATACAGATCAATCAGCCCCAGCATTTT.